These 30 T cell receptor beta chains originate from one sample sequenced in a study of T-cell memory formation after mild COVID-19. TCRdb analysed the 5' RACE reads with MiXCR anew, one entry per CDR3 protein. The data show some 250,000 distinct CDR3 sequences, roughly 9.4% seen once. The sequencing sample was made of PBMCs or a T cell subset sorted from them (not recorded which). These receptors originate from a man in his late teens or twenties who had mild COVID-19 (a few samples of this study predate the infection). Cell type and time point are not known.

J is TRBJ2-3 and V is TRBV7-3, with TRBD1 identical over 10 bases. From germline, CDR1 is SGHTA and CDR2 FQGTGA. This CDR3 has 14 amino acids. Trimming removed 5 bases from V and 5 bases from J; junction bases left unmatched: 4. This CDR3 reads CASSNDRGQDTQYF. CDR3 coding DNA: TGTGCCAGCAGCAATGACAGGGGGCAAGATACGCAGTATTTT.

In its sample, this clonotype was seen a few times. The chain carries TRBV28 and TRBJ2-3; D is uncertain. Trimming cost V 3 bases and J 2 bases, with 9 bases left between them. CDR3 length: 14 amino acids. CDR1 is MDHEN and CDR2 is SYDVKM in the germline V gene. The CDR3 DNA sequence: TGTGCCAGCAGTTTTAGACTTAACACAGATACGCAGTATTTT. Its protein product is CASSFRLNTDTQYF.

Only a few counts were recorded for this clonotype. The chain employs TRBV12-3 or TRBV12-4 and TRBJ2-1, with 9 bases lining up with TRBD2. The length of the CDR3 is 16 residues. Trimming removed 7 bases from V and 6 bases from J; junction bases left unmatched: 13. The CDR3 nucleotides are TGTGCCAGCACCCTAGGCGGGGGGGCGGGGGTCAATGAGCAGTTCTTC. It codes for CASTLGGGAGVNEQFF.

This clonotype was recorded a few times. The chain is built from TRBV7-2 and TRBJ2-2; 11 nucleotides align to TRBD1. V was pared by 5 bases and J by 7 bases, with 9 bases of the junction left unmatched. Germline V lookup: CDR1 SGHTA, CDR2 FQGNSA. This CDR3 spans 16 amino acids. The CDR3 loop is CASSQTGTGGFGELFF. The DNA for the CDR3 is TGTGCCAGCAGCCAAACCGGGACAGGGGGATTCGGGGAGCTGTTTTTT.

This chain uses TRBV12-3 or TRBV12-4 with TRBJ1-5; 9 positions match TRBD1. The CDR3 runs 16 residues. Losses at the gene ends were 5 bases for V and 6 bases for J; bases not matched to a gene: 11. CDR3 bases: TGTGCCAGCAGTCTTCCGGGACAGGGAGGCGGTCAGCCCCAGCATTTT. This translates into CASSLPGQGGGQPQHF.

The chain combines TRBV4-1 with TRBJ2-2; the D gene could be TRBD1 or TRBD2 (5 bases each). Germline V gives CDR1 MGHRA, CDR2 YSYEKL. This CDR3 region has 15 residues. V was shortened by 4 bases and J by 1 base, with 10 bases between the two germline ends. CDR3 protein: CASSPGTWNTGELFF. The CDR3 coding sequence is TGCGCCAGCAGCCCAGGGACGTGGAACACCGGGGAGCTGTTTTTT.

For this clonotype: Being one base from a much bigger clone, this may be a read error. The rearrangement uses TRBV7-2 and TRBJ2-3, with D perhaps assigned TRBD1 or TRBD2 (5 bases each). The CDR3 sequence is 14 residues long. Germline values: CDR1 SGHTA, CDR2 FQGNSA. The CDR3 protein is CASLQGASTDTQCF. In DNA, the CDR3 is TGTGCCAGCCTCCAGGGAGCTAGCACAGATACGCAGTGTTTT.

This clonotype was counted a few times. The rearrangement joins TRBV12-3 or TRBV12-4 to TRBJ1-1; a weak D match, TRBD1 (5 bases). Trimming stripped 6 bases from V and 1 base from J, with 12 bases between. The CDR3 spans 14 residues. CDR3 in amino acids: CASSAHGANTEAFF. The CDR3 region has the DNA TGTGCCAGCAGCGCCCACGGGGCGAACACTGAAGCTTTCTTT.

This clonotype was picked up many times. The chain employs TRBV7-2 and TRBJ1-5; D is ambiguous. Germline CDR1 SGHTA, CDR2 FQGNSA. The CDR3 has 14 amino acids. Trimming removed 3 bases at V and 1 base at J, with 7 bases between. CDR3 DNA: TGTGCCAGCAGCTTGACGGGGAGCAATCAGCCCCAGCATTTT. It codes for CASSLTGSNQPQHF.

The table lists this clonotype with a few counts. The V and J genes are TRBV12-3 or TRBV12-4 and TRBJ1-3; D perhaps matches TRBD1 (5 bases). The CDR3 has 14 residues. V was shortened by 2 bases and J by 8 bases, with 13 bases between the two germline ends. CDR3 residues: CASSLRGKRDTIYF. The CDR3 DNA reads TGTGCCAGCAGTTTACGGGGCAAACGAGACACCATATATTTT.

This clonotype has only a few counts. J is TRBJ2-1 and V is TRBV5-6; 9 bases map to TRBD1. The V and J ends lost 4 bases and 5 bases, in that order; junction bases with no gene match: 4. CDR3 length equals 14 residues. Per the germline V gene, CDR1 is SGHDT and CDR2 is YYEEEE. DNA for the CDR3: TGTGCCAGCAGCCGGGGACAGGGTAACAATGAGCAGTTCTTC. Translation gives CASSRGQGNNEQFF.

This clonotype was seen only a few times. V and J are TRBV27 and TRBJ1-1; D is perhaps TRBD1 (5 bases). CDR1 is MNHEY, CDR2 SMNVEV, per germline (reference sequence). This CDR3 region has 12 residues. The V end lost 6 bases, the J end lost 11 bases, and 16 bases lay between the germline ends. The CDR3 bases are TGTGCCAGCAGGACGGGGGAAAGTAAGGCTTTCTTT. Amino acids: CASRTGESKAFF.

This chain joins TRBV3-1 and TRBJ2-5; D not resolved. This CDR3 comprises 16 residues. V lost 1 base and J 2 bases, leaving 14 bases between the germline ends. The germline CDR1 and CDR2 sequences are LGHDT and YNNKEL (reference sequence). The CDR3 loop is CASSQVETRLQETQYF. CDR3 nucleotide sequence: TGTGCCAGCAGCCAAGTCGAGACCAGATTACAAGAGACCCAGTACTTC.

The chain links TRBV4-1 to TRBJ2-4; perhaps TRBD2 as D (6 bases). The V end was cut by 1 base, the J end by 6 bases, with 13 bases between. The CDR3 is 15 residues long. Germline lookup yields CDR1 MGHRA and CDR2 YSYEKL. This CDR3 reads CASSQGGAGRNIQYF. In nucleotides, the CDR3 is TGCGCCAGCAGCCAAGGAGGGGCGGGACGAAACATTCAGTACTTC.

The chain links TRBV28 to TRBJ1-2; no firm D call. The CDR3 has 14 residues. Germline CDR1 MDHEN, CDR2 SYDVKM. V was cut by 5 bases and J by 5 bases, with 15 bases left in between. The CDR3 loop reads CASSPGIVGYGYTF. As DNA, the CDR3 is TGTGCCAGCAGTCCGGGAATAGTAGGGTATGGCTACACCTTC.

This clonotype was detected a few times. The chain joins TRBV7-2 to TRBJ2-7; possibly TRBD2 for D (5 bases). The CDR3 covers 13 residues. Deletions cut 2 bases from V and 7 bases from J, with 12 bases between. The germline gives CDR1 SGHTA, CDR2 FQGNSA. The CDR3 nucleotides are TGTGCCAGCAGCTTATGGGCCGGGGAAGAGCAGTACGTC. Translated: CASSLWAGEEQYV.

This clonotype showed up just a few times. The chain has TRBV27 and TRBJ2-6; D is undetermined. The germline V gene has CDR1 MNHEY and CDR2 SMNVEV (reference sequence). The V and J ends lost 4 bases and 0 bases respectively, with 7 bases between them. This CDR3 contains 15 residues. As DNA, the CDR3 is TGTGCCAGCAGTTCGATGGGCTCTGGGGCCAACGTCCTGACTTTC. The encoded protein is CASSSMGSGANVLTF.

This rearrangement joins TRBV2 to TRBJ1-2; TRBD1 matches at 10 bases. CDR1 SNHLY and CDR2 FYNNEI come from the germline V gene. The ends lost 8 bases at V and 7 bases at J; junction bases unmatched: 7. This CDR3 is built from 13 residues. In DNA, the CDR3 is TGTGCCAGCGGAGACAGGGGGCGGGGTGGCTACACCTTC. Protein sequence: CASGDRGRGGYTF.

V is TRBV3-1 and J is TRBJ2-2; no clear D gene. Germline V gene data show CDR1 as LGHDT and CDR2 as YNNKEL (reference sequence). CDR3 length: 13 residues. Trimming removed 11 bases at V and 1 base at J, with 11 bases between. This CDR3 reads CAGIDKNTGELFF. CDR3 nucleotide sequence: TGTGCCGGAATCGACAAGAACACCGGGGAGCTGTTTTTT. The variable domain in full, with the rest retrieved from reference TRBV3-1 and TRBJ2-2, is DTAVSQTPKYLVTQMGNDKSIKCEQNLGHDTMYWYKQDSKKFLKIMFSYNNKELIINETVPNRFSPKSPDKAHLNLHINSLELGDSAVYFCAGIDKNTGELFFGEGSRLTVL.

The V gene is TRBV4-2, the J gene TRBJ2-5; 12 positions agree with TRBD2. V was clipped by 4 bases and J by 5 bases; unmatched bases: 5. Germline V gene sequence: CDR1 LGHNA, CDR2 YNFKEQ. The CDR3 contains 15 residues. CDR3 in DNA: TGTGCCAGCAGCCCTCTAGCGGGGGGGCAGGAGACCCAGTACTTC. It yields the protein CASSPLAGGQETQYF.

The chain carries TRBV4-3 and TRBJ2-7; D might be TRBD1 (8 bases). Germline V lookup: CDR1 LGHNA, CDR2 YSLEER. The CDR3 runs 15 residues. Trimming shortened V by 1 base and J by 3 bases, and 13 bases separated the two germline ends. The CDR3 here is CASSQAQGGSYEQYF. In DNA form, the CDR3 reads TGCGCCAGCAGCCAAGCACAGGGGGGGAGCTACGAGCAGTACTTC.

With regard to this clonotype: Given a much more abundant clone one base away, this may be a read error. The chain is built from TRBV5-1 and TRBJ2-5; D not resolved. Trimming pared 0 bases from V and 5 bases from J, leaving 5 bases between. The CDR3 runs to 12 residues. The germline CDR1 and CDR2 sequences are SGHRS and YFSETQ. DNA of the CDR3: TGCGCCAGCAGCTTGGACTGGGAGACCCAGTACTTC. It specifies CASSLDWETQYF. Together with reference TRBV5-1 and TRBJ2-5, the CDR3 gives the full variable domain: KAGVTQTPRYLIKTRGQQVTLSCSPISGHRSVSWYQQTPGQGLQFLFEYFSETQRNKGNFPGRFSGRQFSNSRSEMNVSTLELGDSALYLCASSLDWETQYFGPGTRLLVL.

The J gene is TRBJ2-7, the V gene TRBV7-9; possibly TRBD1 or TRBD2 for D (5 bases each). The CDR3 extends over 13 amino acids. Germline values: CDR1 SEHNR, CDR2 FQNEAQ (reference sequence). V was trimmed by 5 bases and J by 3 bases, leaving 11 bases between them. The CDR3 sequence is CASSIGAGYEQYF. CDR3 nucleotide sequence: TGTGCCAGCAGCATCGGGGCGGGCTACGAGCAGTACTTC.

This clonotype occurred many times. The chain combines TRBV6-5 with TRBJ1-5; D is unresolved. Trimming removed 6 bases from V and 2 bases from J, with 11 bases in between. This CDR3 spans 14 amino acids. Germline CDR1 is MNHEY and CDR2 is SVGAGI. The DNA of the CDR3 is TGTGCCAGCAGCCGAGCGGTGGGCAATCAGCCCCAGCATTTT. This codes for CASSRAVGNQPQHF.

This clonotype was counted only a few times. The chain combines TRBV20-1 with TRBJ1-5; D is unclear. CDR1 and CDR2 (germline): DFQATT, SNEGSKA (reference sequence). The CDR3 loop spans 13 amino acids. The germline V and J ends were trimmed by 3 bases and 7 bases, with 13 bases remaining between them. Here the CDR3 DNA reads TGCAGTGCTAGTACCCAGGTGGGACAGCCCCAGCATTTT. This gives the protein CSASTQVGQPQHF.

V gene TRBV6-5 combines with J gene TRBJ2-2, with D maybe TRBD2 (6 bases). Germline values: CDR1 MNHEY, CDR2 SVGAGI. Between the trimmed V and J ends, which lost 2 bases and 5 bases, there was a span of 9 bases. The CDR3 contains 14 residues. The CDR3 nucleotides are TGTGCCAGCAGTTACGGGAGGAGTACCGGGGAGCTGTTTTTT. Residues: CASSYGRSTGELFF.

This clonotype was counted ten times or more. This chain uses TRBV20-1 with TRBJ2-1; D ambiguous. The CDR3 loop spans 11 amino acids. Germline CDR1 and CDR2: DFQATT and SNEGSKA (reference sequence). V lost 0 bases and J 4 bases, leaving 1 base between the germline ends. The CDR3 spells CSAREYNEQFF. As DNA, the CDR3 is TGCAGTGCTAGAGAATACAATGAGCAGTTCTTC.

V gene TRBV7-6 combines with J gene TRBJ1-1, with D uncertain. This CDR3 is 13 amino acids long. Germline V CDR1 and CDR2: SGHVS, FNYEAQ. V was pared by 1 base and J by 5 bases, with 8 bases between. The CDR3 region is CASSLGQQTEAFF. In nucleotides, the CDR3 is TGTGCCAGCAGCTTAGGGCAGCAGACTGAAGCTTTCTTT.

This clonotype was detected a few times. This chain links TRBV7-9 with TRBJ1-2; TRBD1 aligns across 9 bases. V dropped 2 bases and J dropped 8; count of bases not matched to a gene: 12. This CDR3 is built from 16 residues. Germline lookup yields CDR1 SEHNR and CDR2 FQNEAQ (reference sequence). CDR3 nucleotide sequence: TGTGCCAGCAGCTTACCCGTAGGGACAGGGAAAAGCGGCTACACCTTC. Translating it yields CASSLPVGTGKSGYTF. Full variable domain (remainder filled in from reference TRBV7-9 and TRBJ1-2): DTGVSQNPRHKITKRGQNVTFRCDPISEHNRLYWYRQTLGQGPEFLTYFQNEAQLEKSRLLSDRFSAERPKGSFSTLEIQRTEQGDSAMYLCASSLPVGTGKSGYTFGSGTRLTVV.

This clonotype turned up a few times. The chain links TRBV10-3 to TRBJ1-2; possible D gene TRBD1, 6 bases. V lost 10 bases and J lost 4, with 19 bases in between. The CDR3 totals 14 residues. Germline V CDR1 and CDR2: ENHRY, SYGVKD. The CDR3 loop reads CATGRGTNSYGYTF. CDR3 coding DNA: TGTGCCACCGGGCGGGGGACAAATAGCTATGGCTACACCTTC.